Each of the 19 T cell receptor beta chains below was sequenced from the same sample in a study of blood T cell repertoires in COVID-19. Some clones are missing from TCRdb's copy, which holds only in-frame ones; the method was immunoSEQ multiplex PCR. In the table there are under 250,000 clones, around four fifths of which are singletons. The source material was peripheral blood. The origin of the receptors is a man aged 45 to 65 with active or convalescent COVID-19.

The J gene is TRBJ1-2, the V gene TRBV5-1, with TRBD1 matching 8 bases. The V gene end was trimmed by 0 bases and the J gene end by 2 bases; junction bases not matched to a gene: 0. The germline V gene encodes CDR1 SGHRS and CDR2 YFSETQ. This CDR3 comprises 14 residues. DNA of the CDR3: TGCGCCAGCAGCTTGGCAGGGGGCAACTATGGCTACACCTTC. This codes for CASSLAGGNYGYTF.

This clone came up a few times. The rearrangement uses TRBV5-1 and TRBJ1-1; no reliable D call. Germline CDR1 reads SGHRS; CDR2 reads YFSETQ. Between the trimmed V and J ends, which lost 0 bases and 6 bases, there was a span of 9 bases. The CDR3 loop spans 13 amino acids. The DNA for the CDR3 is TGCGCCAGCAGCTTGGTTGGACTGTCTGAAGCTTTCTTT. Protein sequence: CASSLVGLSEAFF.

This rearrangement joins TRBV7-9 to TRBJ1-1, with D unclear. The length of the CDR3 is 14 residues. Germline CDR1 SEHNR, CDR2 FQNEAQ (reference sequence). Trimming shortened V by 3 bases and J by 3 bases, and 11 bases separated the two germline ends. CDR3 protein: CASSFSVSDTEAFF. The CDR3 nucleotides are TGTGCCAGCAGCTTTTCGGTATCGGACACTGAAGCTTTCTTT.

This chain links TRBV9 with TRBJ2-3, with D possibly being TRBD2 (5 bases). Germline V gives CDR1 SGDLS, CDR2 YYNGEE. Trimming removed 0 bases at V and 3 bases at J, with 5 bases between. This CDR3 is 13 amino acids long. The CDR3 loop is CASSVGGTDTQYF. CDR3 in DNA: TGTGCCAGCAGCGTAGGAGGGACAGATACGCAGTATTTT.

The gene calls are TRBV27 and TRBJ2-1, with 11 nucleotides matching TRBD2. V lost 4 bases, J lost 8 bases, and 10 bases stayed unmatched. This CDR3 is 16 amino acids long. Germline V lookup: CDR1 MNHEY, CDR2 SMNVEV (reference sequence). Here the CDR3 reads CASSSGGLADFYEQFF. CDR3 in DNA: TGTGCCAGCAGTTCAGGGGGACTAGCGGACTTTTATGAGCAGTTCTTC.

The chain employs TRBV9 and TRBJ2-2; a weak D match, TRBD2 (5 bases). CDR3 length: 13 residues. Germline V gives CDR1 SGDLS, CDR2 YYNGEE. V was shortened by 0 bases and J by 7 bases, with 7 bases between the two germline ends. CDR3 sequence (DNA): TGTGCCAGCAGCGTAGTCGGAGGCGGGGAGCTGTTTTTT. Translation gives CASSVVGGGELFF.

The chain carries TRBV7-9 and TRBJ1-1; D perhaps matches TRBD1 (6 bases). Trimming pared 3 bases from V and 1 base from J, leaving 15 bases between. This CDR3 has 16 residues. Germline V gene lookup returns CDR1 SEHNR and CDR2 FQNEAQ (reference sequence). CDR3 sequence reads: CASSLPRDTGNTEAFF. The CDR3 DNA reads TGTGCCAGCAGCTTGCCCCGGGACACAGGGAACACTGAAGCTTTCTTT.

The chain employs TRBV5-1 and TRBJ2-3; TRBD1 is a possible D gene (5 bases). Per the germline V gene, CDR1 is SGHRS and CDR2 is YFSETQ. Trimming removed 2 bases from V and 0 bases from J, with 10 bases in between. The CDR3 has 15 residues. The CDR3 coding sequence is TGCGCCAGCAGCTTCCGCGACAGAAGCACAGATACGCAGTATTTT. Translating it yields CASSFRDRSTDTQYF. Complete variable domain (other parts from reference TRBV5-1 and TRBJ2-3): KAGVTQTPRYLIKTRGQQVTLSCSPISGHRSVSWYQQTPGQGLQFLFEYFSETQRNKGNFPGRFSGRQFSNSRSEMNVSTLELGDSALYLCASSFRDRSTDTQYFGPGTRLTVL.

The V gene is TRBV5-6, the J gene TRBJ2-7; D remains unclear. The ends were cut back, 7 bases at V and 4 bases at J, with 18 bases in the middle. There are 14 residues in the CDR3. Germline CDR1 reads SGHDT; CDR2 reads YYEEEE. The CDR3 DNA is TGTGCCAGCTTTGTCTCCGGGTTCGGGTACGAGCAGTACTTC. It is translated as CASFVSGFGYEQYF.

The chain combines TRBV5-4 with TRBJ1-2; TRBD1 might be the D (6 bases). Germline assignment: CDR1 SGHNT and CDR2 YYREEE (reference sequence). Trimming took 4 bases from V and 2 from J, leaving 9 bases between them. The length of the CDR3 is 13 residues. CDR3: CASSEGENYGYTF. CDR3 in DNA: TGTGCCAGCAGCGAGGGGGAGAACTATGGCTACACCTTC.

This chain uses TRBV19 with TRBJ2-5; 7 bases fit TRBD2. The CDR3 consists of 15 residues. J lost 3 bases, V lost 7 bases, and 11 bases had no gene match. Germline CDR1 and CDR2: LNHDA and SQIVND (reference sequence). In nucleotides, the CDR3 is TGTGCCAGTACATCGGGGAGGGCAGGAGAAGAGACCCAGTACTTC. Its translation: CASTSGRAGEETQYF.

The chain joins TRBV11-2 to TRBJ1-6, with TRBD1 matching over 8 bases. V gave up 8 bases and J gave up 6 bases; unmatched junction bases: 9. The CDR3 totals 15 residues. Germline values: CDR1 SGHAT, CDR2 FQNNGV. The CDR3 sequence is CASGAGGAANSPLHF. The CDR3, as DNA: TGTGCCAGCGGAGCAGGGGGCGCGGCTAATTCACCCCTCCACTTT.

The chain combines TRBV18 with TRBJ2-7; 7 positions agree with TRBD1. CDR3 length: 13 residues. J lost 0 bases, V lost 5 bases, and 1 base had no gene match. Germline V gives CDR1 KGHSH, CDR2 LQKENI. In nucleotides, the CDR3 is TGTGCCAGCTCAACAGGGGTCTCCTACGAGCAGTACTTC. Translated: CASSTGVSYEQYF.

This clone was seen more than once but under ten times. The rearrangement joins TRBV5-6 to TRBJ1-1; 8 bases line up with TRBD1. This CDR3 contains 16 residues. With 3 bases clipped from V and 3 bases from J, the junction kept 10 bases outside the gene matches. CDR1 and CDR2 (germline): SGHDT, YYEEEE. In DNA form, the CDR3 reads TGTGCCAGCAGCTCCCCCGGGACAGGTAGCGACACTGAAGCTTTCTTT. The encoded protein is CASSSPGTGSDTEAFF.

The genes are TRBV7-2 and TRBJ2-7; TRBD1 matches at 7 bases. V trimming: 5 bases; J trimming: 2 bases; junction bases outside the gene matches: 9. The CDR3 runs to 15 residues. The germline gives CDR1 SGHTA, CDR2 FQGNSA. Here the CDR3 reads CASSPRDSRTYEQYF. The CDR3 coding sequence is TGTGCCAGCAGCCCCCGGGACAGTCGAACCTACGAGCAGTACTTC.

The chain links TRBV28 to TRBJ1-2; TRBD1 matches 7 bases. The CDR3 loop spans 14 amino acids. Germline trimming cut 3 bases from V and 6 bases from J; bases unmatched to any gene: 7. Per the germline V gene, CDR1 is MDHEN and CDR2 is SYDVKM. The CDR3 reads CASSFSGQSDGYTF. CDR3 nucleotide sequence: TGTGCCAGCAGTTTTTCGGGACAGAGTGATGGCTACACCTTC.

The V and J genes are TRBV10-3 and TRBJ2-5, with 11 bases identical to TRBD2. J was trimmed by 1 base and V by 5 bases; bases with no gene match: 6. Germline assignment: CDR1 ENHRY and CDR2 SYGVKD. CDR3 length equals 16 residues. The CDR3 DNA sequence: TGTGCCATCAGTCCCCCCGGGACTAGCGGCCAAGAGACCCAGTACTTC. This translates into CAISPPGTSGQETQYF.

The chain combines TRBV5-4 with TRBJ2-2; D remains unclear. There are 15 residues in the CDR3. Trimming took off 2 bases at V and 1 base at J, with 9 bases between the two ends. Per the germline V gene, CDR1 is SGHNT and CDR2 is YYREEE (reference sequence). The CDR3 loop reads CASSFSSGNTGELFF. The CDR3 bases are TGTGCCAGCAGCTTTTCGTCCGGGAACACCGGGGAGCTGTTTTTT.

This rearrangement joins TRBV18 to TRBJ2-3; 8 bases agree with TRBD1. The CDR3 loop spans 15 amino acids. Germline CDR1 KGHSH, CDR2 LQKENI. With V trimmed by 4 bases and J by 8 bases, 11 bases remained unmatched. The CDR3, as DNA: TGTGCCAGCTCACGCCCCTACAGGGGGTCGGGTACGCAGTATTTT. Its translation: CASSRPYRGSGTQYF.